The next 4 T cell receptor beta chains were all read from a single sample in a study of blood T cell repertoires in COVID-19. Method: immunoSEQ multiplex PCR; TCRdb's copy keeps in-frame clones and lacks some. The table has 150,000 to 200,000 clones, around 86% seen once. The material sequenced was PBMCs or T cells enriched from blood (not recorded which). These receptors were collected from a woman younger than 45 who had recovered from COVID-19.

This clone was recorded once. The chain uses TRBV7-9 and TRBJ2-7, with 8 bases that match TRBD1. The CDR3 covers 14 residues. J lost 6 bases, V lost 8 bases, and 12 bases had no gene match. Germline-derived CDR1 and CDR2 are SEHNR and FQNEAQ (reference sequence). The CDR3: CASRSGDRGPEQYF. In DNA, the CDR3 is TGTGCCAGCCGATCCGGTGACAGGGGACCCGAGCAGTACTTC. Supplemented by reference TRBV7-9 and TRBJ2-7, the full variable domain reads DTGVSQNPRHKITKRGQNVTFRCDPISEHNRLYWYRQTLGQGPEFLTYFQNEAQLEKSRLLSDRFSAERPKGSFSTLEIQRTEQGDSAMYLCASRSGDRGPEQYFGPGTRLTVT.

V and J are TRBV18 and TRBJ1-3, with TRBD1 matching 8 bases. Germline lookup yields CDR1 KGHSH and CDR2 LQKENI. The CDR3 length is 14 residues. The junction had 3 bases not matched to a gene; V was cut back by 5 bases and J by 3 bases. In nucleotides, the CDR3 is TGTGCCAGCTCAGCGACAGGGGATGGAAACACCATATATTTT. The encoded protein is CASSATGDGNTIYF.

The rearrangement links TRBV6-1 to TRBJ2-1; D is possibly TRBD2 (6 bases). This CDR3 has 15 residues. The V and J ends lost 3 bases and 6 bases respectively, with 15 bases between them. CDR1 and CDR2 from the germline V gene are MNHNS and SASEGT. The CDR3 spells CASSDTGTWSNEQFF. As DNA, the CDR3 is TGTGCCAGCAGTGATACCGGGACTTGGTCCAATGAGCAGTTCTTC.

Only a few counts were recorded for this clone. The J gene is TRBJ2-1, the V gene TRBV5-6; no reliable D call. Germline CDR1 is SGHDT and CDR2 is YYEEEE. This CDR3 region has 15 residues. Trimming left V 2 bases short and J 0 bases short, with 9 bases between. CDR3: CASSLTLASYNEQFF. In DNA, the CDR3 is TGTGCCAGCAGCTTAACATTAGCCTCCTACAATGAGCAGTTCTTC.